This TCR beta chain was recovered during a study of cytomegalovirus exposure and HLA in healthy donors. PCR employed 60 Vbeta and 13 Jbeta primers. Sequencing used immunoSEQ multiplex PCR; TCRdb keeps in-frame clones, though not all of them. The sample has 110,000 to 150,000 clones; roughly 10% are singletons. To note about this clone: Its antigen is currently unknown.

Germline CDR1 reads SNHLY; CDR2 reads FYNNEI. The CDR3 totals 13 residues. Trimming left V 4 bases short and J 9 bases short, with 10 bases between. General observations from the study: The sole available immune exposure information was CMV serostatus. Associated with cytomegalovirus, according to the listing, were approximately 160 TCR beta chains.

Donors had nominal health at sampling but likely had unrecorded immune exposures. This clonotype originated in a man aged 45-65 years in good health and CMV-seronegative. Material for sequencing was PBMCs. This chain connects TRBV2 to TRBJ1-6, with D maybe TRBD1 (6 bases). The CDR3 coding sequence is TGTGCCAGCAGTGCCCTACAGGGTTCACCCCTCCACTTT. Translating gives CASSALQGSPLHF.